This entry lists 29 T cell receptor beta chains sequenced from one sample in a study of blood T cell repertoires in COVID-19. The repertoire was sequenced with immunoSEQ multiplex PCR; TCRdb's copy has only in-frame clones and lacks some. The sample records 190,000 or so clones, over 75% being singletons. The sample was PBMCs or T cells enriched from blood (not recorded which). These receptors were collected from a middle-aged man who had recovered from COVID-19.

There are a few counts of this clone. This rearrangement joins TRBV3-1 (or the pseudogene TRBV3-2) to TRBJ1-5, with 7 bases aligning to TRBD1. J was trimmed by 7 bases and V by 5 bases; bases with no gene match: 5. This CDR3 region has 13 residues. Germline values: CDR1 LGHDT, CDR2 YNNKEL (reference sequence). In DNA form, the CDR3 reads TGTGCCAGCAGCAAAGGGGACAGCCAGCCCCAGCATTTT. Its protein is CASSKGDSQPQHF.

The chain has TRBV7-9 and TRBJ1-5; D call uncertain. Germline CDR1 reads SEHNR; CDR2 reads FQNEAQ (reference sequence). There are 12 residues in the CDR3. The V end lost 4 bases, the J end lost 7 bases, and 8 bases lay between the germline ends. CDR3 DNA sequence: TGTGCCAGCAGCTCCGGCGGACAGCCCCAGCATTTT. It codes for CASSSGGQPQHF.

The chain links TRBV12-5 to TRBJ2-3; perhaps TRBD2 as D (6 bases). CDR3 size: 16 residues. Germline V CDR1 and CDR2: LGHNT, FRNRAP. The ends were cut back, 2 bases at V and 2 bases at J, with 14 bases in the middle. The CDR3 nucleotides read TGTGCTAGTGGTTTGACCCGGGACTTCACCACAGATACGCAGTATTTT. Translation: CASGLTRDFTTDTQYF.

The J gene is TRBJ1-5, the V gene TRBV7-9, with 9 nucleotides matching TRBD1. The V and J ends lost 4 bases and 7 bases, in that order; junction bases with no gene match: 8. Germline CDR1 reads SEHNR; CDR2 reads FQNEAQ (reference sequence). The CDR3 is 15 amino acids. This CDR3 reads CASSSGQGGGQPQHF. The CDR3 DNA sequence: TGTGCCAGCAGCTCGGGACAGGGTGGGGGACAGCCCCAGCATTTT. Based on the CDR3 plus reference TRBV7-9 and TRBJ1-5, the full variable domain is DTGVSQNPRHKITKRGQNVTFRCDPISEHNRLYWYRQTLGQGPEFLTYFQNEAQLEKSRLLSDRFSAERPKGSFSTLEIQRTEQGDSAMYLCASSSGQGGGQPQHFGDGTRLSIL.

The V gene is TRBV5-1, the J gene TRBJ2-2; possibly TRBD2 for D (6 bases). The CDR3 spans 14 residues. CDR1 and CDR2 (germline): SGHRS, YFSETQ. Trimming took off 7 bases at V and 2 bases at J, with 12 bases between the two ends. The CDR3: CASYGGRNTGELFF. CDR3 bases: TGCGCCAGCTACGGAGGGCGTAACACCGGGGAGCTGTTTTTT. Variable domain in full (rest from reference TRBV5-1 and TRBJ2-2): KAGVTQTPRYLIKTRGQQVTLSCSPISGHRSVSWYQQTPGQGLQFLFEYFSETQRNKGNFPGRFSGRQFSNSRSEMNVSTLELGDSALYLCASYGGRNTGELFFGEGSRLTVL.

The V gene is TRBV6-5, the J gene TRBJ1-6; D is uncertain. The CDR3 has 15 amino acids. Trimming stripped 5 bases from V and 2 bases from J, with 10 bases between. From germline, CDR1 is MNHEY and CDR2 SVGAGI. The CDR3 protein is CASSKTGTYNSPLHF. CDR3 sequence (DNA): TGTGCCAGCAGTAAGACTGGCACCTATAATTCACCCCTCCACTTT.

The genes are TRBV5-4 and TRBJ1-6, with 8 bases identical to TRBD1. The CDR3 length is 14 residues. After removal of 9 bases from V and 8 bases from J, the junction contained 10 bases not matched to a gene. Germline CDR1 reads SGHNT; CDR2 reads YYREEE (reference sequence). This CDR3 is CATRDRGGDSPLHF. As DNA, the CDR3 is TGTGCCACCAGAGACAGGGGAGGGGATTCACCCCTCCACTTT.

A single count supports this clone. The chain recombines TRBV11-2 with TRBJ1-1, with 8 positions matching TRBD1. This CDR3 region has 15 residues. Germline V lookup: CDR1 SGHAT, CDR2 FQNNGV. V shed 4 bases and J 5 bases; nucleotides not matched to a gene: 9. The CDR3 coding sequence is TGTGCCAGCAGCTCTATCGGGACAGGTTGGACTGAAGCTTTCTTT. As protein: CASSSIGTGWTEAFF.

The chain links TRBV7-8 to TRBJ2-1, with a weak D call TRBD2 (5 bases). CDR1 and CDR2 from the germline V gene are SGHVS and FQNEAQ. The CDR3 totals 13 residues. The V end was cut by 5 bases, the J end by 8 bases, with 13 bases between. In DNA, the CDR3 is TGTGCCAGCAGCCGCGAGGCGGGTTATGAGCAGTTCTTC. It translates to CASSREAGYEQFF. Filled out from reference TRBV7-8 and TRBJ2-1, the complete variable domain reads GAGVSQSPRYKVAKRGQDVALRCDPISGHVSLFWYQQALGQGPEFLTYFQNEAQLDKSGLPSDRFFAERPEGSVSTLKIQRTQQEDSAVYLCASSREAGYEQFFGPGTRLTVL.

The chain recombines TRBV7-9 with TRBJ2-5, with D possibly being TRBD2 (6 bases). The CDR3 covers 11 residues. The V end was cut by 10 bases, the J end by 5 bases, with 11 bases between. Per germline, CDR1 SEHNR and CDR2 FQNEAQ (reference sequence). The CDR3 region is CAIRGMETQYF. The CDR3 region has the DNA TGTGCCATCCGGGGGATGGAGACCCAGTACTTC. Complete variable domain (other parts from reference TRBV7-9 and TRBJ2-5): DTGVSQNPRHKITKRGQNVTFRCDPISEHNRLYWYRQTLGQGPEFLTYFQNEAQLEKSRLLSDRFSAERPKGSFSTLEIQRTEQGDSAMYLCAIRGMETQYFGPGTRLLVL.

This clone was counted once. The J gene is TRBJ1-2, the V gene TRBV15, with TRBD1 identical over 12 bases. Germline V gene sequence: CDR1 LNHNV, CDR2 YYDKDF (reference sequence). With V trimmed by 7 bases and J by 7 bases, 10 bases remained unmatched. This CDR3 comprises 15 residues. CDR3 nucleotide sequence: TGTGCCACCACACCCCCGGGACAGGGGGCAGGTGGCTACACCTTC. Its translation: CATTPPGQGAGGYTF. Looking up the rest from reference TRBV15 and TRBJ1-2 gives the full variable domain: DAMVIQNPRYQVTQFGKPVTLSCSQTLNHNVMYWYQQKSSQAPKLLFHYYDKDFNNEADTPDNFQSRRPNTSFCFLDIRSPGLGDTAMYLCATTPPGQGAGGYTFGSGTRLTVV.

CDR3 in amino acids: CASSLMGQGGDGYTF. The CDR3 bases are TGTGCCAGCAGCTTGATGGGACAGGGGGGCGATGGCTACACCTTC. This chain connects TRBV7-3 to TRBJ1-2; 11 bases fit TRBD1. V lost 3 bases, J lost 6 bases, and 6 bases stayed unmatched. CDR1 and CDR2 (germline): SGHTA, FQGTGA. The CDR3 covers 15 residues.

The chain links TRBV5-1 to TRBJ2-5; D remains unclear. Germline V gene sequence: CDR1 SGHRS, CDR2 YFSETQ. V lost 2 bases and J lost 2, with 7 bases in between. The CDR3 has 13 amino acids. The CDR3 reads CASSFTMQETQYF. Written as DNA, the CDR3 is TGCGCCAGCAGCTTCACAATGCAAGAGACCCAGTACTTC. Drawing the rest from reference TRBV5-1 and TRBJ2-5, the complete variable domain is KAGVTQTPRYLIKTRGQQVTLSCSPISGHRSVSWYQQTPGQGLQFLFEYFSETQRNKGNFPGRFSGRQFSNSRSEMNVSTLELGDSALYLCASSFTMQETQYFGPGTRLLVL.

The rearrangement joins TRBV19 to TRBJ1-5, with D tentatively TRBD1 (5 bases). This CDR3 spans 13 amino acids. Germline V CDR1 and CDR2: LNHDA, SQIVND (reference sequence). Trimming stripped 3 bases from V and 4 bases from J, with 7 bases between. The CDR3 spells CASSIHRNQPQHF. CDR3 nucleotides: TGTGCCAGTAGTATCCACAGGAATCAGCCCCAGCATTTT.

The sample holds one count of this clone. The chain uses TRBV2 and TRBJ2-2, with TRBD2 matching 8 bases. In germline, CDR1 is SNHLY, CDR2 FYNNEI. This CDR3 region has 16 residues. V shed 6 bases and J 4 bases; nucleotides not matched to a gene: 10. This CDR3 reads CASSQRRGVITGELFF. The CDR3 bases are TGTGCCAGCAGCCAACGGCGGGGGGTTATCACCGGGGAGCTGTTTTTT. The full variable domain, its missing parts supplied by reference TRBV2 and TRBJ2-2, is EPEVTQTPSHQVTQMGQEVILRCVPISNHLYFYWYRQILGQKVEFLVSFYNNEISEKSEIFDDQFSVERPDGSNFTLKIRSTKLEDSAMYFCASSQRRGVITGELFFGEGSRLTVL.

Only one count was recorded for this clone. V gene TRBV7-3 combines with J gene TRBJ2-1; TRBD2 is a possible D gene (6 bases). The V gene lost 8 bases and the J gene lost 6 bases, with 17 bases spanning the gap. Germline V gene data show CDR1 as SGHTA and CDR2 as FQGTGA. The CDR3 loop spans 14 amino acids. Here the CDR3 reads CASGDGRRVNEQFF. For the CDR3, the DNA is TGTGCCAGCGGAGACGGGAGAAGGGTCAATGAGCAGTTCTTC.

This clone was counted between two and nine times. V usage is TRBV7-2 and J usage is TRBJ1-5, with TRBD1 matching over 8 bases. Germline V gene sequence: CDR1 SGHTA, CDR2 FQGNSA. Trimming removed 5 bases from V and 1 base from J; junction bases left unmatched: 13. The CDR3 is 18 residues long. As DNA, the CDR3 is TGTGCCAGCAGCCGGTTGGGTGCCGGACAGGGAAGCAATCAGCCCCAGCATTTT. Translating gives CASSRLGAGQGSNQPQHF.

The chain joins TRBV12-3 or TRBV12-4 to TRBJ2-2; D call uncertain. Trimming shortened V by 8 bases and J by 5 bases, and 6 bases separated the two germline ends. This CDR3 is built from 11 residues. The DNA of the CDR3 is TGTGCCAGCGGAGAGACCGGGGAGCTGTTTTTT. Amino acid sequence: CASGETGELFF.

This chain links TRBV12-3 or TRBV12-4 with TRBJ1-5; D is perhaps TRBD1 (5 bases). V was pared by 3 bases and J by 5 bases, with 8 bases between. The CDR3 totals 13 residues. The CDR3 DNA reads TGTGCCAGCAGTTTCAGGGAATATCAGCCCCAGCATTTT. Its protein is CASSFREYQPQHF.

A note on this clone: Other nucleotide sequences in the sample specify the same CDR3. V usage is TRBV18 and J usage is TRBJ1-1, with D possibly being TRBD1 (5 bases). Germline V gene data show CDR1 as KGHSH and CDR2 as LQKENI. V was clipped by 3 bases and J by 1 base, with 6 bases between them. The CDR3 has 13 residues. The CDR3 DNA is TGTGCCAGCTCACCCCAGGGGAACACTGAAGCTTTCTTT. As protein: CASSPQGNTEAFF.

CDR3 sequence: CASSTLHRSRYYSNQPQHF. CDR3 nucleotide sequence: TGCGCCAGCAGCACCTTACACCGAAGCAGGTATTATAGCAATCAGCCCCAGCATTTT. This rearrangement joins TRBV5-1 to TRBJ1-5; D call uncertain. Per germline, CDR1 SGHRS and CDR2 YFSETQ. With 4 bases removed from V and 0 bases from J, the gap between germline ends came to 23 bases. The CDR3 extends over 19 amino acids.

The chain joins TRBV24-1 to TRBJ1-1, with 12 nucleotides matching TRBD1. The V gene end was trimmed by 3 bases and the J gene end by 6 bases; junction bases not matched to a gene: 4. CDR1 is KGHDR and CDR2 is SFDVKD in the germline V gene. CDR3 length: 15 residues. The CDR3 sequence: CATSDPGQGAAEAFF. The CDR3 DNA reads TGTGCCACCAGTGATCCGGGACAGGGGGCGGCTGAAGCTTTCTTT.

This chain links TRBV3-1 (or the pseudogene TRBV3-2) with TRBJ2-3; D remains unclear. The CDR3 is made up of 13 amino acids. Germline CDR1 reads LGHDT; CDR2 reads YNNKEL (reference sequence). V dropped 0 bases and J dropped 6 bases, with 7 bases sitting between them. The CDR3 DNA reads TGTGCCAGCAGCCAAGATTACTTGGATACGCAGTATTTT. It yields the protein CASSQDYLDTQYF.

This rearrangement joins TRBV28 to TRBJ2-3; D possibly corresponds to TRBD2 (5 bases). Germline values: CDR1 MDHEN, CDR2 SYDVKM. This CDR3 is built from 13 residues. Trimming removed 5 bases from V and 11 bases from J, with 17 bases in between. The CDR3 reads CASSLYRLPEQYF. CDR3 bases: TGTGCCAGCAGTCTCTATCGACTACCAGAGCAGTATTTT.

The chain carries TRBV12-3 or TRBV12-4 and TRBJ1-1; no clear D gene. The CDR3 spans 12 residues. Trimming cost V 6 bases and J 7 bases, with 12 bases left between them. The CDR3 bases are TGTGCCAGCAGGAGGGCGGCGGATGAAGCTTTCTTT. Translating gives CASRRAADEAFF.

V usage is TRBV4-1 and J usage is TRBJ1-5; D is uncertain. The CDR3 loop spans 15 amino acids. CDR1 and CDR2 from the germline V gene are MGHRA and YSYEKL. With 1 base removed from V and 3 bases from J, the gap between germline ends came to 10 bases. DNA of the CDR3: TGCGCCAGCAGCCAAGGAGCCAACTACAATCAGCCCCAGCATTTT. It specifies CASSQGANYNQPQHF.

The chain uses TRBV5-3 and TRBJ1-5, with D perhaps TRBD1 (6 bases). TRBV5-3 is known as an ORF, though its function is uncertain. Trimming took off 6 bases at V and 5 bases at J, with 15 bases between the two ends. The CDR3 length is 14 residues. The CDR3 loop is CARISWDKYQPQHF. DNA of the CDR3: TGTGCCAGAATCTCGTGGGACAAGTATCAGCCCCAGCATTTT.

This clone was seen a few times. The chain employs TRBV19 and TRBJ2-7; 8 positions match TRBD1. Losses at the gene ends were 4 bases for V and 0 bases for J; bases not matched to a gene: 5. CDR1 and CDR2 from the germline V gene are LNHDA and SQIVND (reference sequence). The CDR3 consists of 15 residues. The CDR3 spells CASSKGQEISYEQYF. The CDR3 DNA reads as TGTGCCAGTAGTAAGGGACAGGAGATCTCCTACGAGCAGTACTTC.

A single count supports this clone. This CDR3 is CASSYRRTGDTGELFF. The CDR3 coding sequence is TGTGCCAGCAGCTACAGGAGGACAGGCGACACCGGGGAGCTGTTTTTT. The genes are TRBV5-6 and TRBJ2-2; 7 nucleotides agree with TRBD1. The CDR3 is 16 amino acids. Germline V lookup: CDR1 SGHDT, CDR2 YYEEEE. V lost 3 bases to trimming and J lost 3 bases; unmatched junction nucleotides: 8. Full variable domain (remainder filled in from reference TRBV5-6 and TRBJ2-2): DAGVTQSPTHLIKTRGQQVTLRCSPKSGHDTVSWYQQALGQGPQFIFQYYEEEERQRGNFPDRFSGHQFPNYSSELNVNALLLGDSALYLCASSYRRTGDTGELFFGEGSRLTVL.